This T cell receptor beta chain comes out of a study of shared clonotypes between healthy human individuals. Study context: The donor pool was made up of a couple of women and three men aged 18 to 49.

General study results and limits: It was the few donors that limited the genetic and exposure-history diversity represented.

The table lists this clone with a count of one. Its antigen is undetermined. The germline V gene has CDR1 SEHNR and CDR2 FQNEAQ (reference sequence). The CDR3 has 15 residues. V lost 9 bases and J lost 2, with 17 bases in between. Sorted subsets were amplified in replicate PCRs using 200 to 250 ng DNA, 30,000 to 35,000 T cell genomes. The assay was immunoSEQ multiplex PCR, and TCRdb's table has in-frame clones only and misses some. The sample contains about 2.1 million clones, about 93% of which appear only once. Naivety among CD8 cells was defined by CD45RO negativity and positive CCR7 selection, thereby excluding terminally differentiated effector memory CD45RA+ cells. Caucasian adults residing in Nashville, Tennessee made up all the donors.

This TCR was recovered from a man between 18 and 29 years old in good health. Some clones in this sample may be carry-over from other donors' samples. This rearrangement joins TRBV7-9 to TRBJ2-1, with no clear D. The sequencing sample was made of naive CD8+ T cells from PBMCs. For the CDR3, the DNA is TGTGCCAGTGCGATTTTTTCTGTGACCTACAATGAGCAGTTCTTC. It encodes CASAIFSVTYNEQFF.